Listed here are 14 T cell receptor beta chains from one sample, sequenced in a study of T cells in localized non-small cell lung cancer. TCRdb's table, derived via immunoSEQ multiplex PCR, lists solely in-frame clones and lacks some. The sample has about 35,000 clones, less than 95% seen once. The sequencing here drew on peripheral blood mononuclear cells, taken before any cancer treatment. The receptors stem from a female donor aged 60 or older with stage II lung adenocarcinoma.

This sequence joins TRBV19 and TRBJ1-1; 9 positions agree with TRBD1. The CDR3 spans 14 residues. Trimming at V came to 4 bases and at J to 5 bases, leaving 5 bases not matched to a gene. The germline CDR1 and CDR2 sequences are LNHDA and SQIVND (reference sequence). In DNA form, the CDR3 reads TGTGCCAGTAGTACACAGGGGGCGCGAACTGAAGCTTTCTTT. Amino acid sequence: CASSTQGARTEAFF.

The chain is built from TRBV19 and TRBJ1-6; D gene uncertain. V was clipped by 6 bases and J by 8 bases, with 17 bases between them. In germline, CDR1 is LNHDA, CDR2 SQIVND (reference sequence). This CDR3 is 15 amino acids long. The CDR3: CASRRGPGLDSPLHF. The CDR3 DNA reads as TGTGCCAGTAGGCGCGGACCCGGCTTAGATTCACCCCTCCACTTT.

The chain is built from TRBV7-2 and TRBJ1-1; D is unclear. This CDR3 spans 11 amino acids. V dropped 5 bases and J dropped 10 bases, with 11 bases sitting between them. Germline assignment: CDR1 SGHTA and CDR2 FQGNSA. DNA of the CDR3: TGTGCCAGCAGCGACCCATCCCGAGCTTTCTTT. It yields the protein CASSDPSRAFF.

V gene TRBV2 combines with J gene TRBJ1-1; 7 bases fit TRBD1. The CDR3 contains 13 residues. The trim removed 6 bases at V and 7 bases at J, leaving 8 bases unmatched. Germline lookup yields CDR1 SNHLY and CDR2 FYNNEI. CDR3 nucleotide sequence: TGTGCCAGCAGCAGCCAGGGGGGCGGTGAAGCTTTCTTT. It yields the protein CASSSQGGGEAFF.

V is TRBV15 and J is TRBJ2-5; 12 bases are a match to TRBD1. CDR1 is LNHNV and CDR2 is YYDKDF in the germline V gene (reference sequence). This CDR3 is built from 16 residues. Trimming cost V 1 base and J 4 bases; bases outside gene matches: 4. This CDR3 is CATSRGGQGAGETQYF. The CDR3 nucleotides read TGTGCCACCAGCAGAGGGGGACAGGGGGCTGGAGAGACCCAGTACTTC.

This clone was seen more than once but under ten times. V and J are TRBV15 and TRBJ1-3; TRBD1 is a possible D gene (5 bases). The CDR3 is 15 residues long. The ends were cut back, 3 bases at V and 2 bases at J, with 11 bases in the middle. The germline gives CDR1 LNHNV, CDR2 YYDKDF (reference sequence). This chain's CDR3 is CATSRDVGPGNTIYF. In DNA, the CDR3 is TGTGCCACCAGCAGGGATGTGGGACCTGGAAACACCATATATTTT.

CDR3 residues: CAISESQGAITEAFF. The CDR3 DNA sequence: TGTGCCATCAGTGAGTCACAGGGGGCAATCACTGAAGCTTTCTTT. The chain couples TRBV10-3 to TRBJ1-1; 9 bases agree with TRBD1. V trimming: 0 bases; J trimming: 4 bases; junction bases outside the gene matches: 3. CDR1 is ENHRY and CDR2 is SYGVKD in the germline V gene. This CDR3 is built from 15 residues.

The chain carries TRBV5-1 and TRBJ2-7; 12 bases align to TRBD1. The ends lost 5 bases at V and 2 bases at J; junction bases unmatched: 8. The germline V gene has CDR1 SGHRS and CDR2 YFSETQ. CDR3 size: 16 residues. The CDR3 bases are TGCGCCAGCAGTCCTCCGGGACAGGGGGCGGCCTACGAGCAGTACTTC. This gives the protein CASSPPGQGAAYEQYF.

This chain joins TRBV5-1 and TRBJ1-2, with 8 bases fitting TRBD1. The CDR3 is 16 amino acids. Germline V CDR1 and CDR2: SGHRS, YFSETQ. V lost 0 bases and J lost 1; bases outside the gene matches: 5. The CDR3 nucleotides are TGCGCCAGCAGCTTGGACAGGGGGATACGTAACTATGGCTACACCTTC. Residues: CASSLDRGIRNYGYTF.

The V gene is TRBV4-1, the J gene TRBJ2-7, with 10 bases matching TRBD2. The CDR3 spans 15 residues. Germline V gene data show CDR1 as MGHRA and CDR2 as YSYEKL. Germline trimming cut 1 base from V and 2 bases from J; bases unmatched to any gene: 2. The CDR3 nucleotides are TGCGCCAGCAGCCAAGGACTAGCGGGTACCTACGAGCAGTACTTC. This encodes CASSQGLAGTYEQYF.

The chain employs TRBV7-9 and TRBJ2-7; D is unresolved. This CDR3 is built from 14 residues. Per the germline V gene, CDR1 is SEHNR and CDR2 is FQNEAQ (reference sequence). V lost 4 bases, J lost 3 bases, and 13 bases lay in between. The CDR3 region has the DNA TGTGCCAGCAGCTCCAGACAATCTAACTACGAGCAGTACTTC. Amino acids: CASSSRQSNYEQYF.

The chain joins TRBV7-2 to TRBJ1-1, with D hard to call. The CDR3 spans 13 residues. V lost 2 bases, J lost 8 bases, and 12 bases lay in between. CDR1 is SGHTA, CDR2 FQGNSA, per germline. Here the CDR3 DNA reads TGTGCCAGCAGCTTAAGCCGAGGCAGGGAAGCTTTCTTT. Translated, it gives CASSLSRGREAFF.

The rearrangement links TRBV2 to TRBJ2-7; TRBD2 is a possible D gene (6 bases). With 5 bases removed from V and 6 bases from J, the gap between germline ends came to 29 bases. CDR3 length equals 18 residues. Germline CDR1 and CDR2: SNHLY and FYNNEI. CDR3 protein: CASSIQPPTGGFVSEQYF. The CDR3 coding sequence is TGTGCCAGCAGTATTCAACCCCCCACCGGGGGATTTGTCTCCGAGCAGTACTTC.

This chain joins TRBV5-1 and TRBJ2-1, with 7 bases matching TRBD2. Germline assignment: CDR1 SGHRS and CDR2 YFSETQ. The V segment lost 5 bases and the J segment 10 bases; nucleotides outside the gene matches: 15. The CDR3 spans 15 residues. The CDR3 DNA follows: TGCGCCAGCAGAGCCGGGACTACTATTGTGGAGGAGCAGTTCTTC. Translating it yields CASRAGTTIVEEQFF.